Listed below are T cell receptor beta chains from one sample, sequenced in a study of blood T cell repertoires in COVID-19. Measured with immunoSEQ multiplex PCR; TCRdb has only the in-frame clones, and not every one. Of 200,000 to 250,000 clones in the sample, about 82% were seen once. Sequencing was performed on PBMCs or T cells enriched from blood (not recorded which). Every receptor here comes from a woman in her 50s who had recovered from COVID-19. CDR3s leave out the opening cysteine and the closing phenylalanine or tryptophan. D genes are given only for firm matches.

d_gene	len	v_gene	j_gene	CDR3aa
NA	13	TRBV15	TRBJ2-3	ATSGRERRTDTQY
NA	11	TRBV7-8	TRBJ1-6	ASSRFSNSPLH
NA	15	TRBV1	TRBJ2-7	TSSHFGFGTSNYEQY
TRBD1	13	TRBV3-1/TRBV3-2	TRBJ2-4	ASSHRRQGLNIQY
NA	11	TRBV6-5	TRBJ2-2	ASTQGGTGELF
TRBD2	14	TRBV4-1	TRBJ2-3	ASSQGDPGGLDTQY
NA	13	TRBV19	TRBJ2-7	ASSISRGNIHEQY
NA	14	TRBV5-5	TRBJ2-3	ASSAPEVGGTDTQY
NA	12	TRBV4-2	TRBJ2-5	ASSQSAGRETQY
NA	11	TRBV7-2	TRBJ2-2	ASRATGPGELF
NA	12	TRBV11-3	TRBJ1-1	ASSFTLRETEAF
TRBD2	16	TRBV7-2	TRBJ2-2	ASSLPDLAGGRTGELF
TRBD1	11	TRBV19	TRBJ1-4	ASSEGAREKLF
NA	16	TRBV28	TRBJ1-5	ASSQLRVPGGSNQPQH
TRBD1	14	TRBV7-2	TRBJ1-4	ASSQRPGQPNEKLF
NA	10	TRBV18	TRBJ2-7	ASSPQEGGQY
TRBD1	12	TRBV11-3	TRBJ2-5	ASSSQGERETQY
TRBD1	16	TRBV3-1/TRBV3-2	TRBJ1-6	ASSQVLRWGQGNSPLH
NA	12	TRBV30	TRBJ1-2	AWSSYGINYGYT
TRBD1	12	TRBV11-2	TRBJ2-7	ASSAGTGTYEQY
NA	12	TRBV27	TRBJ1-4	ASSYLDMGGKLF
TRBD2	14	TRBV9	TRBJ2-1	ASSVGPSGSYNEQF
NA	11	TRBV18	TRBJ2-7	ASSLTGPPEQY
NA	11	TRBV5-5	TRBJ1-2	ASSLGGNYGYT
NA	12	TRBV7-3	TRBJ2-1	ASSLNAQGNEQF
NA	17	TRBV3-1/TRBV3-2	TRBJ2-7	ASSQRGYVGVESSYEQY
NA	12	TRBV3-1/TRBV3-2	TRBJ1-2	ASSQVQGSDGYT
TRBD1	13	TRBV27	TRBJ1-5	ASSLTGVSNQPQH
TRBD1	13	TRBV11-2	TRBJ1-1	ASSLEGQMNTEAF
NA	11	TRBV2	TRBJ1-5	ASDDSLNQPQH
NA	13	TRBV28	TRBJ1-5	ASTPYGQKDQPQH
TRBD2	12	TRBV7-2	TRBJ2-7	ASRRLALGHEQY
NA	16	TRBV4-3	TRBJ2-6	ASSPYEGGASGANVLT
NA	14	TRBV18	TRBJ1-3	ASSPLDRISGNTIY
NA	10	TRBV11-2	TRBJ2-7	ASRQPSNEQY
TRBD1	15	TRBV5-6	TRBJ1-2	ASSFQQGAIIGSGYT
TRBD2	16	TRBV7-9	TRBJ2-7	ASSPVSLASGVSYEQY
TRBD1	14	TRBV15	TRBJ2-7	ATSTWGTGKGYEQY
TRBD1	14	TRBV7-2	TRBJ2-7	ASSFASGTGGYEQY
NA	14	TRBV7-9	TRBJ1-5	ASSSLGPTNNQPQH
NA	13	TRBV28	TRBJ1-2	ASSFPLGQIYGYT
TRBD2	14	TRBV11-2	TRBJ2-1	ASRSVSGGIYNEQF
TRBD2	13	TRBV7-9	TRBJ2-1	ASSLRTSGDNEQF